The 32 T cell receptor beta chains presented below share a single source sample, sequenced in a study of blood T cell repertoires in COVID-19. Some clones are missing from TCRdb's copy, which holds only in-frame ones; the method was immunoSEQ multiplex PCR. The profile covers around 200,000 clones, with roughly 80% appearing a single time and approximately 15% taken by the ten largest. The sample consisted of peripheral blood. The receptor source for this set is a man in his fifties or sixties who had recovered from COVID-19.

The CDR3 is CASSPLLRRGYTF. CDR3 DNA sequence: TGTGCCAGCAGTCCCCTTCTCAGGCGTGGCTACACCTTC. The chain carries TRBV7-9 and TRBJ1-2; no clear D. The CDR3 is 13 amino acids. The ends were cut back, 6 bases at V and 7 bases at J, with 15 bases in the middle. CDR1 is SEHNR, CDR2 FQNEAQ, per germline (reference sequence).

This chain joins TRBV19 and TRBJ2-1; 10 bases align to TRBD2. The V and J ends lost 9 bases and 7 bases, in that order; junction bases with no gene match: 9. Per germline, CDR1 LNHDA and CDR2 SQIVND (reference sequence). CDR3 size: 14 residues. The CDR3 loop is CASKSSGRVNEQFF. CDR3 DNA: TGTGCCAGCAAATCAAGCGGGAGGGTTAATGAGCAGTTCTTC.

The rearrangement joins TRBV27 to TRBJ1-5; 8 bases are a match to TRBD1. Trimming at V came to 4 bases and at J to 6 bases, leaving 8 bases not matched to a gene. The CDR3 has 15 amino acids. The germline CDR1 and CDR2 sequences are MNHEY and SMNVEV (reference sequence). CDR3 DNA sequence: TGTGCCAGCAGTTGGAGGGCAGGGGGCGGTCAGCCCCAGCATTTT. It specifies CASSWRAGGGQPQHF.

The chain employs TRBV5-1 and TRBJ2-2; D possibly corresponds to TRBD1 (6 bases). V shed 2 bases and J shed 1 base, with 12 bases lying between them. Germline V lookup: CDR1 SGHRS, CDR2 YFSETQ. The length of the CDR3 is 16 residues. CDR3 residues: CASSLGPGQNTGELFF. DNA for the CDR3: TGCGCCAGCAGCTTAGGTCCGGGACAGAACACCGGGGAGCTGTTTTTT.

There are many counts of this clone. The chain combines TRBV2 with TRBJ1-6; 7 bases are shared with TRBD1. The CDR3 spans 14 residues. From germline, CDR1 is SNHLY and CDR2 FYNNEI. Losses at the gene ends were 6 bases for V and 9 bases for J; bases not matched to a gene: 8. CDR3 DNA sequence: TGTGCCAGCAGGCCGGGACCAGGGGGTTCACCCCTCCACTTT. Encoded protein: CASRPGPGGSPLHF.

This chain joins TRBV6-5 and TRBJ2-5; possible D gene TRBD2, 5 bases. The ends were cut back, 4 bases at V and 0 bases at J, with 12 bases in the middle. The CDR3 is made up of 15 amino acids. Germline V gene data show CDR1 as MNHEY and CDR2 as SVGAGI. The CDR3 loop reads CASSFRDRYQETQYF. The CDR3 DNA is TGTGCCAGCAGTTTCCGGGATAGATACCAAGAGACCCAGTACTTC.

V usage is TRBV11-2 and J usage is TRBJ2-3; 7 bases agree with TRBD2. CDR3 length: 17 amino acids. Trimming took 2 bases from V and 2 from J; bases not matched to a gene: 10. The germline V gene has CDR1 SGHAT and CDR2 FQNNGV. As DNA, the CDR3 is TGTGCCAGCAGCTTATCCGGGGCGGGAGAGGCCACAGATACGCAGTATTTT. Translating it yields CASSLSGAGEATDTQYF.

V gene TRBV12-5 combines with J gene TRBJ2-1; 8 positions agree with TRBD2. The CDR3 extends over 17 amino acids. V shed 4 bases and J 0 bases; nucleotides not matched to a gene: 8. Per the germline V gene, CDR1 is LGHNT and CDR2 is FRNRAP. CDR3 protein: CASGSGTRDISYNEQFF. In DNA, the CDR3 is TGTGCTAGTGGTTCGGGGACTAGGGATATCTCCTACAATGAGCAGTTCTTC.

This clone occurred once. The chain employs TRBV10-2 and TRBJ1-1; D gene ambiguous. V was shortened by 0 bases and J by 0 bases, with 5 bases between the two germline ends. Germline V gene sequence: CDR1 WSHSY, CDR2 SAAADI. This CDR3 contains 14 residues. The CDR3 loop reads CASSESKMNTEAFF. The DNA of the CDR3 is TGCGCCAGCAGTGAGTCTAAAATGAACACTGAAGCTTTCTTT.

This clone was detected only once. The chain joins TRBV19 to TRBJ1-1; possibly TRBD1 for D (6 bases). The CDR3 has 15 residues. CDR1 is LNHDA, CDR2 SQIVND, per germline (reference sequence). V was cut by 7 bases and J by 1 base, with 16 bases left in between. The CDR3 is CASTRGGPRNTEAFF. The CDR3 DNA follows: TGTGCCAGTACTCGAGGGGGACCAAGGAACACTGAAGCTTTCTTT.

This clone was observed a handful of times. The chain recombines TRBV9 with TRBJ2-3; 7 positions agree with TRBD1. In germline, CDR1 is SGDLS, CDR2 YYNGEE. The junction had 21 bases not matched to a gene; V was cut back by 3 bases and J by 2 bases. This CDR3 comprises 20 residues. The CDR3 sequence is CASSAPGRGQEAAPTDTQYF. The CDR3 bases are TGTGCCAGCAGCGCCCCCGGGCGAGGACAGGAGGCGGCTCCCACAGATACGCAGTATTTT.

This clone was recorded many times. As DNA, the CDR3 is TGTGCCAGCAGCTTTTTCAGGTCCTACGAGCAGTACTTC. Translating it yields CASSFFRSYEQYF. The V and J genes are TRBV7-2 and TRBJ2-7; D is ambiguous. Germline V gene sequence: CDR1 SGHTA, CDR2 FQGNSA. This CDR3 contains 13 residues. Deletions cut 3 bases from V and 1 base from J, with 7 bases between.

The V gene is TRBV12-3 or TRBV12-4, the J gene TRBJ1-3; unclear D gene. Trimming pared 3 bases from V and 0 bases from J, leaving 3 bases between. CDR3 size: 13 residues. CDR3 in DNA: TGTGCCAGCAGTTTCTCCTCTGGAAACACCATATATTTT. Residues: CASSFSSGNTIYF.

The J gene is TRBJ2-7, the V gene TRBV28; 8 nucleotides agree with TRBD1. The CDR3 is made up of 14 amino acids. After removal of 6 bases from V and 4 bases from J, the junction contained 8 bases not matched to a gene. Germline CDR1 MDHEN, CDR2 SYDVKM. CDR3: CASRRGQGMYEQYF. The CDR3 coding sequence is TGTGCCAGCAGACGTGGACAGGGCATGTACGAGCAGTACTTC.

The V call is TRBV28, the J call TRBJ2-7; 9 nucleotides align to TRBD2. J was trimmed by 4 bases and V by 8 bases; bases with no gene match: 6. Germline V gives CDR1 MDHEN, CDR2 SYDVKM. This CDR3 spans 13 amino acids. The CDR3 is CASWSSGRYEQYF. The CDR3 nucleotides read TGTGCCAGCTGGAGTAGCGGGAGATACGAGCAGTACTTC. The complete variable domain, with remaining parts taken from reference TRBV28 and TRBJ2-7, reads DVKVTQSSRYLVKRTGEKVFLECVQDMDHENMFWYRQDPGLGLRLIYFSYDVKMKEKGDIPEGYSVSREKKERFSLILESASTNQTSMYLCASWSSGRYEQYFGPGTRLTVT.

The chain links TRBV6-5 to TRBJ1-2; 7 nucleotides align to TRBD1. Per the germline V gene, CDR1 is MNHEY and CDR2 is SVGAGI. Germline trimming cut 7 bases from V and 4 bases from J; bases unmatched to any gene: 12. CDR3 length: 15 residues. The CDR3 DNA sequence: TGTGCCAGCACGCATTTGGGGACAGTGCTCTATGGCTACACCTTC. Translating it yields CASTHLGTVLYGYTF.

J is TRBJ1-4 and V is TRBV7-9; tentatively, D is TRBD1 (6 bases). Trimming shortened V by 2 bases and J by 6 bases, and 13 bases separated the two germline ends. This CDR3 has 15 residues. The germline V gene encodes CDR1 SEHNR and CDR2 FQNEAQ (reference sequence). DNA for the CDR3: TGTGCCAGCAGCTTACCGAACAGGGCAGATGAAAAACTGTTTTTT. Translation gives CASSLPNRADEKLFF.

The V gene is TRBV5-1, the J gene TRBJ2-3; no reliable D call. V gave up 1 base and J gave up 5 bases, with 17 bases separating them. CDR3 length: 16 residues. Germline CDR1 SGHRS, CDR2 YFSETQ. The CDR3 bases are TGCGCCAGCAGCTTGCTTACGGCTAGTTTAGGAGATACGCAGTATTTT. Its translation: CASSLLTASLGDTQYF. The whole variable domain, remainder taken from reference TRBV5-1 and TRBJ2-3, is KAGVTQTPRYLIKTRGQQVTLSCSPISGHRSVSWYQQTPGQGLQFLFEYFSETQRNKGNFPGRFSGRQFSNSRSEMNVSTLELGDSALYLCASSLLTASLGDTQYFGPGTRLTVL.

The CDR3 sequence is CASSPRIAGDYEQYF. The CDR3 DNA is TGTGCCAGCTCACCACGAATAGCGGGAGATTACGAGCAGTACTTC. The rearrangement links TRBV18 to TRBJ2-7; 9 nucleotides line up with TRBD2. The CDR3 totals 15 residues. The germline gives CDR1 KGHSH, CDR2 LQKENI. With V trimmed by 1 base and J by 4 bases, 5 bases remained unmatched.

In this sample, this clone turned up once. V gene TRBV7-3 combines with J gene TRBJ2-1; 11 nucleotides match TRBD2. The germline gives CDR1 SGHTA, CDR2 FQGTGA. There are 15 residues in the CDR3. J gave up 7 bases and V 4 bases, and 6 bases lay outside the gene matches. CDR3 residues: CASSSLAGGTNEQFF. In nucleotides, the CDR3 is TGTGCCAGCAGCTCCCTAGCGGGAGGTACTAATGAGCAGTTCTTC.

The genes are TRBV18 and TRBJ2-5, with D possibly matching TRBD1 (6 bases). The CDR3 loop spans 12 amino acids. Per the germline V gene, CDR1 is KGHSH and CDR2 is LQKENI. V was pared by 5 bases and J by 5 bases, with 9 bases between. In nucleotides, the CDR3 is TGTGCCAGCTCAGACCAGGGGGAGACCCAGTACTTC. The encoded protein is CASSDQGETQYF.

V and J are TRBV15 and TRBJ2-7; D call uncertain. The CDR3 runs to 15 residues. V dropped 5 bases and J dropped 4 bases, with 18 bases sitting between them. Germline V lookup: CDR1 LNHNV, CDR2 YYDKDF (reference sequence). CDR3 amino acids: CATSSSARQEYEQYF. The CDR3 DNA reads as TGTGCCACCAGCTCTTCCGCCAGGCAAGAGTACGAGCAGTACTTC.

The rearrangement joins TRBV12-3 or TRBV12-4 to TRBJ1-5; D is unclear. V gave up 4 bases and J gave up 9 bases, with 7 bases separating them. This CDR3 spans 11 amino acids. CDR3 sequence: CASSSRGPQHF. The DNA for the CDR3 is TGTGCCAGCAGTTCCCGGGGGCCCCAGCATTTT.

The J gene is TRBJ1-4, the V gene TRBV5-6, with 10 bases matching TRBD1. The CDR3 loop spans 16 amino acids. With 5 bases clipped from V and 7 bases from J, the junction kept 11 bases outside the gene matches. The germline V gene has CDR1 SGHDT and CDR2 YYEEEE. CDR3 nucleotides: TGTGCCAGCAGTCGAGAAACCGGGACAGGGGCTGAAAAACTGTTTTTT. It encodes CASSRETGTGAEKLFF.

The V call is TRBV24-1, the J call TRBJ2-2; 10 bases match TRBD2. V lost 7 bases, J lost 5 bases, and 3 bases stayed unmatched. Germline values: CDR1 KGHDR, CDR2 SFDVKD. This CDR3 has 14 amino acids. CDR3 amino acids: CATRASGSTGELFF. CDR3 nucleotide sequence: TGTGCCACCAGGGCTAGCGGGAGTACCGGGGAGCTGTTTTTT.

The chain has TRBV6-5 and TRBJ1-2; D ambiguous. V was shortened by 6 bases and J by 4 bases, with 12 bases between the two germline ends. This CDR3 contains 13 residues. Germline V gene lookup returns CDR1 MNHEY and CDR2 SVGAGI. CDR3 bases: TGTGCCAGCAGACCGACTCGAGTCTATGGCTACACCTTC. Translating it yields CASRPTRVYGYTF.

This chain uses TRBV3-1 (or the pseudogene TRBV3-2) with TRBJ2-7; 11 bases are shared with TRBD1. Germline V gene sequence: CDR1 LGHDT, CDR2 YNNKEL (reference sequence). The CDR3 contains 15 residues. V lost 1 base, J lost 5 bases, and 4 bases stayed unmatched. The CDR3 region has the DNA TGTGCCAGCAGCCAAGTCGGGACAGGGGGAAACGAGCAGTACTTC. Translated, it gives CASSQVGTGGNEQYF.

The chain carries TRBV11-2 and TRBJ2-5; D uncertain. The CDR3 runs to 15 residues. Looked up from germline, CDR1 is SGHAT and CDR2 is FQNNGV. Trimming left V 5 bases short and J 1 base short, with 14 bases between. This CDR3 is CASSGSLAIQETQYF. The CDR3 DNA sequence: TGTGCCAGCAGCGGTTCGTTGGCAATCCAAGAGACCCAGTACTTC.

V gene TRBV5-1 combines with J gene TRBJ2-3; 7 nucleotides match TRBD2. Germline trimming cut 5 bases from V and 0 bases from J; bases unmatched to any gene: 18. CDR1 and CDR2 (germline): SGHRS, YFSETQ. The length of the CDR3 is 19 residues. CDR3 sequence (DNA): TGCGCCAGCAGGGGGGGTCTGGGACTACACTTTTCTAGCACAGATACGCAGTATTTT. Translating gives CASRGGLGLHFSSTDTQYF.

The V call is TRBV7-2, the J call TRBJ2-2; tentative D call: TRBD2 (7 bases). Trimming removed 2 bases from V and 3 bases from J, with 13 bases in between. This CDR3 region has 16 residues. Germline V CDR1 and CDR2: SGHTA, FQGNSA. The chain's CDR3 is CASSLFGGLDTGELFF. The CDR3 DNA reads TGTGCCAGCAGCTTATTCGGGGGGCTTGACACCGGGGAGCTGTTTTTT.

The rearrangement joins TRBV11-3 to TRBJ2-1; D remains ambiguous. The germline gives CDR1 SGHNT, CDR2 YENEEA. The length of the CDR3 is 13 residues. V lost 0 bases to trimming and J lost 4 bases, with 4 bases between them. The CDR3: CASSLDSYNEQFF. CDR3 coding DNA: TGTGCCAGCAGCTTAGATTCTTACAATGAGCAGTTCTTC.

V usage is TRBV2 and J usage is TRBJ2-7; tentatively, D is TRBD1 (5 bases). Germline CDR1 SNHLY, CDR2 FYNNEI. Trimming removed 2 bases from V and 6 bases from J, with 11 bases in between. The CDR3 consists of 13 residues. For the CDR3, the DNA is TGTGCCAGCAGTGAATTAGAAGGGGTCGAGCAGTACTTC. It yields the protein CASSELEGVEQYF.